A selection of T cell receptor beta chains follows, all from one sample in a study of blood T cell repertoires in COVID-19. Assay: immunoSEQ multiplex PCR; the TCRdb copy retains only in-frame clones and omits some. The sample records approximately 350,000 clones, about 90% being singletons. Source material: PBMCs or T cells enriched from blood (not recorded which). Receptor source: a woman aged 30 to 39 who had recovered from COVID-19. CDR3s include the opening cysteine and the closing phenylalanine or tryptophan. D genes are given only for firm matches. Not all rows give a size; the values are once, few, many and, for expanded clones, a class.

v_gene: TRBV28; j_gene: TRBJ1-1; d_gene: .; abundance: .; CDR3aa: CATLGGRDEAFF; CDR3nt: TGTGCCACCCTAGGGGGGAGGGATGAAGCTTTCTTT
v_gene: TRBV3-1/TRBV3-2; j_gene: TRBJ1-4; d_gene: .; abundance: .; CDR3aa: CASSQGSGNEKLFF; CDR3nt: TGTGCCAGCAGCCAAGGGTCAGGGAATGAAAAACTGTTTTTT
v_gene: TRBV19; j_gene: TRBJ1-2; d_gene: TRBD1; abundance: .; CDR3aa: CASSIEDRGLANYGYTF; CDR3nt: TGTGCCAGTAGTATAGAAGACAGGGGGCTCGCTAACTATGGCTACACCTTC
v_gene: TRBV5-1; j_gene: TRBJ1-1; d_gene: TRBD1; abundance: .; CDR3aa: CASSPWDSATEAFF; CDR3nt: TGCGCCAGCAGCCCCTGGGACAGCGCCACTGAAGCTTTCTTT
v_gene: TRBV7-9; j_gene: TRBJ1-1; d_gene: .; abundance: few; CDR3aa: CASSLVDETEAFF; CDR3nt: TGTGCCAGCAGCTTAGTTGATGAGACTGAAGCTTTCTTT
v_gene: TRBV28; j_gene: TRBJ1-3; d_gene: .; abundance: .; CDR3aa: CASLSGNSGNTIYF; CDR3nt: TGTGCCAGTCTCTCAGGAAACTCTGGAAACACCATATATTTT
v_gene: TRBV5-5; j_gene: TRBJ2-1; d_gene: .; abundance: .; CDR3aa: CASSLSEGRNEQFF; CDR3nt: TGTGCCAGCAGCCTTTCGGAGGGTAGGAATGAGCAGTTCTTC
v_gene: TRBV28; j_gene: TRBJ2-2; d_gene: .; abundance: .; CDR3aa: CASSSPLGRDNTGELFF; CDR3nt: TGTGCCAGCAGTTCTCCCCTGGGCAGGGATAACACCGGGGAGCTGTTTTTT
v_gene: TRBV7-2; j_gene: TRBJ1-2; d_gene: .; abundance: .; CDR3aa: CASSPGGSGGYTF; CDR3nt: TGTGCCAGCAGCCCCGGGGGGAGTGGAGGCTACACCTTC
v_gene: TRBV18; j_gene: TRBJ1-1; d_gene: .; abundance: .; CDR3aa: CASSPQGNEAFF; CDR3nt: TGTGCCAGCTCACCACAGGGGAATGAAGCTTTCTTT
v_gene: TRBV2; j_gene: TRBJ2-1; d_gene: .; abundance: .; CDR3aa: CASSRRRGRDEQFF; CDR3nt: TGTGCCAGCAGTAGACGAAGGGGTAGGGATGAGCAGTTCTTC
v_gene: TRBV2; j_gene: TRBJ1-5; d_gene: .; abundance: few; CDR3aa: CASSEGQGTQHF; CDR3nt: TGTGCCAGCAGTGAGGGGCAGGGGACCCAGCATTTT
v_gene: TRBV7-7; j_gene: TRBJ2-1; d_gene: .; abundance: few; CDR3aa: CASSLTGSSYNEQFF; CDR3nt: TGTGCTAGCAGCTTAACGGGGAGCTCCTACAATGAGCAGTTCTTC
v_gene: TRBV5-4; j_gene: TRBJ1-1; d_gene: TRBD1; abundance: .; CDR3aa: CASIRDRSNTEAFF; CDR3nt: TGTGCCAGCATCCGGGACAGATCTAACACTGAAGCTTTCTTT
v_gene: TRBV5-1; j_gene: TRBJ1-4; d_gene: TRBD1; abundance: .; CDR3aa: CASSPTGTENEKLFF; CDR3nt: TGCGCCAGCAGCCCCACCGGGACAGAAAATGAAAAACTGTTTTTT
v_gene: TRBV10-3; j_gene: TRBJ1-2; d_gene: .; abundance: .; CDR3aa: CATYDSGYTF; CDR3nt: TGTGCCACCTATGACAGTGGCTACACCTTC
v_gene: TRBV7-9; j_gene: TRBJ1-5; d_gene: TRBD1; abundance: .; CDR3aa: CASSMGTGGRQPQHF; CDR3nt: TGTGCCAGCAGCATGGGGACAGGAGGGAGACAGCCCCAGCATTTT
v_gene: TRBV5-1; j_gene: TRBJ1-2; d_gene: .; abundance: .; CDR3aa: CASQGNYGYTF; CDR3nt: TGCGCCAGTCAGGGTAACTATGGCTACACCTTC
v_gene: TRBV6-1; j_gene: TRBJ2-1; d_gene: .; abundance: .; CDR3aa: CASSEDLPGRAYNEQFF; CDR3nt: TGTGCCAGCAGTGAAGATCTACCGGGTCGGGCCTACAATGAGCAGTTCTTC
v_gene: TRBV7-9; j_gene: TRBJ2-1; d_gene: .; abundance: .; CDR3aa: CASSETGSPYNEQFF; CDR3nt: TGTGCCAGCAGCGAAACAGGATCGCCCTACAATGAGCAGTTCTTC
v_gene: TRBV19; j_gene: TRBJ2-5; d_gene: TRBD2; abundance: .; CDR3aa: CASSSSSGRETQYF; CDR3nt: TGTGCCAGTAGTTCATCTAGCGGAAGAGAGACCCAGTACTTC
v_gene: TRBV2; j_gene: TRBJ2-7; d_gene: .; abundance: few; CDR3aa: CAPRAVDSYEQYF; CDR3nt: TGTGCCCCCAGGGCGGTGGATTCCTACGAGCAGTACTTC
v_gene: TRBV7-6; j_gene: TRBJ1-3; d_gene: .; abundance: few; CDR3aa: CASSLAARVSGNTIYF; CDR3nt: TGTGCCAGCAGCTTAGCTGCCAGGGTCAGTGGAAACACCATATATTTT
v_gene: TRBV7-9; j_gene: TRBJ1-1; d_gene: .; abundance: .; CDR3aa: CASSLGENTEAFF; CDR3nt: TGTGCCAGCAGCTTAGGAGAGAACACTGAAGCTTTCTTT
v_gene: TRBV27; j_gene: TRBJ1-1; d_gene: .; abundance: .; CDR3aa: CASRPSDDSLEAFF; CDR3nt: TGTGCCAGCAGGCCCTCCGATGACAGTCTTGAAGCTTTCTTT
v_gene: TRBV2; j_gene: TRBJ2-3; d_gene: TRBD1; abundance: few; CDR3aa: CASRPTGSTDTQYF; CDR3nt: TGTGCCAGCAGGCCGACAGGGAGCACAGATACGCAGTATTTT
v_gene: TRBV6-1; j_gene: TRBJ2-2; d_gene: TRBD1; abundance: .; CDR3aa: CASSEGTGPGELFF; CDR3nt: TGTGCCAGCAGTGAGGGGACAGGGCCCGGGGAGCTGTTTTTT
v_gene: TRBV15; j_gene: TRBJ2-1; d_gene: .; abundance: .; CDR3aa: CATSPGTPDNEQFF; CDR3nt: TGTGCCACCAGCCCCGGGACTCCAGACAATGAGCAGTTCTTC
v_gene: TRBV5-1; j_gene: TRBJ1-2; d_gene: .; abundance: few; CDR3aa: CASSLAEGLGSGYTF; CDR3nt: TGCGCCAGCAGCTTGGCCGAAGGTTTGGGCTCCGGCTACACCTTC
v_gene: TRBV7-9; j_gene: TRBJ1-4; d_gene: .; abundance: .; CDR3aa: CASSLKAGGGDEKLFF; CDR3nt: TGTGCCAGCAGCTTAAAGGCCGGGGGTGGAGATGAAAAACTGTTTTTT
v_gene: TRBV28; j_gene: TRBJ1-5; d_gene: TRBD1; abundance: few; CDR3aa: CASSPSGTGNQPQHF; CDR3nt: TGTGCCAGCAGTCCATCCGGGACAGGCAATCAGCCCCAGCATTTT
v_gene: TRBV18; j_gene: TRBJ1-4; d_gene: .; abundance: .; CDR3aa: CASSPQVPGPSNEKLFF; CDR3nt: TGTGCCAGCTCACCACAAGTTCCGGGTCCAAGTAATGAAAAACTGTTTTTT
v_gene: TRBV20-1; j_gene: TRBJ2-7; d_gene: .; abundance: .; CDR3aa: CSASARRGGDEQYF; CDR3nt: TGCAGTGCTAGTGCTAGGCGGGGCGGAGACGAGCAGTACTTC
v_gene: TRBV3-1/TRBV3-2; j_gene: TRBJ1-4; d_gene: TRBD1; abundance: many; CDR3aa: CASSPGTGDNEKLFF; CDR3nt: TGTGCCAGCAGCCCCGGGACAGGTGATAATGAAAAACTGTTTTTT
v_gene: TRBV5-5; j_gene: TRBJ1-2; d_gene: .; abundance: .; CDR3aa: CASSSPRQANGYTF; CDR3nt: TGTGCCAGCAGCTCACCGAGACAGGCGAATGGCTACACCTTC
v_gene: TRBV2; j_gene: TRBJ2-7; d_gene: .; abundance: .; CDR3aa: CASLRLQSYEQYF; CDR3nt: TGTGCCAGCTTGAGACTACAATCCTACGAGCAGTACTTC
v_gene: TRBV4-2; j_gene: TRBJ2-1; d_gene: TRBD2; abundance: .; CDR3aa: CASSQSPAGGNEQFF; CDR3nt: TGTGCCAGCAGCCAAAGTCCAGCGGGAGGGAACGAGCAGTTCTTC
v_gene: TRBV1; j_gene: TRBJ2-3; d_gene: .; abundance: .; CDR3aa: CTSSQDWLAGVTDTQYF; CDR3nt: TGCACCAGCAGCCAAGATTGGCTAGCGGGAGTCACAGATACGCAGTATTTT
v_gene: TRBV7-6; j_gene: TRBJ2-1; d_gene: TRBD2; abundance: .; CDR3aa: CASSSGFSGGFPLDEQFF; CDR3nt: TGTGCCAGCAGCTCCGGGTTTAGCGGGGGTTTCCCCCTCGATGAGCAGTTCTTC
v_gene: TRBV11-3; j_gene: TRBJ2-7; d_gene: .; abundance: .; CDR3aa: CASSFRAGFSYEQYF; CDR3nt: TGTGCCAGCAGCTTCCGGGCAGGGTTCTCCTACGAGCAGTACTTC
v_gene: TRBV11-3; j_gene: TRBJ2-5; d_gene: .; abundance: .; CDR3aa: CASSLNGETQYF; CDR3nt: TGTGCCAGCAGCCTTAACGGGGAGACCCAGTACTTC
v_gene: TRBV6-2/TRBV6-3; j_gene: TRBJ1-5; d_gene: .; abundance: .; CDR3aa: CASSRGGGNQPQHF; CDR3nt: TGTGCCAGCAGTCGAGGGGGTGGCAATCAGCCCCAGCATTTT
v_gene: TRBV30; j_gene: TRBJ2-2; d_gene: TRBD2; abundance: .; CDR3aa: CAWSTGGLGELFF; CDR3nt: TGTGCCTGGAGTACGGGAGGTCTCGGGGAGCTGTTTTTT
v_gene: TRBV5-1; j_gene: TRBJ2-1; d_gene: TRBD2; abundance: .; CDR3aa: CASKTSGGAAYNEQFF; CDR3nt: TGCGCCAGCAAGACAAGCGGGGGGGCCGCCTACAATGAGCAGTTCTTC
v_gene: TRBV21-1; j_gene: TRBJ1-1; d_gene: .; abundance: .; CDR3aa: CASSTWGRNTEAFF; CDR3nt: TGTGCCAGCAGCACCTGGGGCAGAAACACTGAAGCTTTCTTT
v_gene: TRBV14; j_gene: TRBJ2-7; d_gene: TRBD1; abundance: .; CDR3aa: CASSVGTGSAYEQYF; CDR3nt: TGTGCCAGCAGCGTTGGGACAGGGAGCGCCTACGAGCAGTACTTC
v_gene: TRBV6-1; j_gene: TRBJ2-7; d_gene: TRBD2; abundance: .; CDR3aa: CASSEGAGGAVGGEQYF; CDR3nt: TGTGCCAGCAGTGAAGGTGCCGGGGGGGCCGTTGGAGGCGAGCAGTACTTC
v_gene: TRBV19; j_gene: TRBJ2-3; d_gene: TRBD2; abundance: .; CDR3aa: CASRDYSDTQYF; CDR3nt: TGTGCCAGTCGGGACTACTCCGATACGCAGTATTTT
v_gene: TRBV6-5; j_gene: TRBJ1-2; d_gene: .; abundance: .; CDR3aa: CASSSGALNYGYTF; CDR3nt: TGTGCCAGCAGTTCAGGGGCGTTAAACTATGGCTACACCTTC
v_gene: TRBV12-5; j_gene: TRBJ2-1; d_gene: TRBD1; abundance: .; CDR3aa: CASGLGQGAYNEQFF; CDR3nt: TGTGCTAGTGGTTTGGGGCAGGGGGCCTACAATGAGCAGTTCTTC
v_gene: TRBV6-5; j_gene: TRBJ1-1; d_gene: TRBD1; abundance: .; CDR3aa: CASSPTTGGFTEAFF; CDR3nt: TGTGCCAGCAGTCCTACGACAGGGGGCTTCACTGAAGCTTTCTTT
v_gene: TRBV28; j_gene: TRBJ1-5; d_gene: .; abundance: .; CDR3aa: CASSLSQDYSNQPQHF; CDR3nt: TGTGCCAGCAGTTTATCGCAGGATTATAGCAATCAGCCCCAGCATTTT
v_gene: TRBV2; j_gene: TRBJ2-6; d_gene: TRBD1; abundance: .; CDR3aa: CASRRTGGAHSGANVLTF; CDR3nt: TGTGCCAGCAGACGCACAGGGGGTGCACACTCTGGGGCCAACGTCCTGACTTTC
v_gene: TRBV3-1/TRBV3-2; j_gene: TRBJ1-6; d_gene: .; abundance: .; CDR3aa: CASSQERVRGNSPLHF; CDR3nt: TGTGCCAGCAGCCAAGAGCGGGTCCGAGGGAATTCACCCCTCCACTTT
v_gene: TRBV7-3; j_gene: TRBJ1-6; d_gene: .; abundance: .; CDR3aa: CASSLLDNSPLHF; CDR3nt: TGTGCCAGCAGCTTACTAGATAATTCACCCCTCCACTTT
v_gene: TRBV5-1; j_gene: TRBJ2-7; d_gene: TRBD2; abundance: .; CDR3aa: CASSPSQGRVYEQYF; CDR3nt: TGCGCCAGCAGCCCATCGCAAGGGAGGGTCTACGAGCAGTACTTC